The next 14 T cell receptor beta chains were all read from a single sample in a study of early T cells in non-severe SARS-CoV-2 infection. TCRdb redid the calling of the 5' RACE reads with MiXCR, one entry per CDR3 protein. The sample contains approximately 44,000 distinct CDR3 sequences, 9.5% to 15% of which appear only once. Sequencing was done on a sample of whole blood. These receptors were collected from an adult who was a healthcare worker with PCR-confirmed SARS-CoV-2 infection or an uninfected control (not recorded which).

V is TRBV28 and J is TRBJ2-7; possibly TRBD2 for D (6 bases). CDR3 length: 14 residues. Trimming left V 11 bases short and J 2 bases short, with 19 bases between. Germline CDR1 is MDHEN and CDR2 is SYDVKM. The CDR3 bases are TGTGCCTCCCGTGGTAGCGGCTCCCCCTACGAGCAGTACTTC. Translated: CASRGSGSPYEQYF.

This clonotype was detected many times. The chain links TRBV6-2 or TRBV6-3 to TRBJ1-5; D unclear. Germline-derived CDR1 and CDR2 are MNHEY and SVGEGT. V dropped 6 bases and J dropped 6 bases, with 12 bases sitting between them. The CDR3 length is 13 residues. The CDR3 nucleotides read TGTGCCAGCAGAAAGACCCAGATTCAGCCCCAGCATTTT. Encoded protein: CASRKTQIQPQHF.

There are many counts of this clonotype. The chain uses TRBV24-1 and TRBJ2-2; D is unresolved. CDR3 size: 15 residues. The V and J ends lost 4 bases and 1 base respectively, with 9 bases between them. CDR1 KGHDR and CDR2 SFDVKD come from the germline V gene. CDR3 in amino acids: CATSDLRQNTGELFF. The CDR3, as DNA: TGTGCCACCAGTGACCTAAGACAGAACACCGGGGAGCTGTTTTTT.

This clonotype was counted ten times or more. The chain employs TRBV2 and TRBJ2-3; TRBD1 matches 12 bases. This CDR3 is 15 amino acids long. Trimming cost V 6 bases and J 3 bases; bases outside gene matches: 4. The germline V gene has CDR1 SNHLY and CDR2 FYNNEI. The CDR3 coding sequence is TGTGCCAGCAGATGGGGACAGGGGGCGACAGATACGCAGTATTTT. Translating gives CASRWGQGATDTQYF.

This clonotype was picked up a small number of times. V is TRBV5-6 and J is TRBJ2-5; 8 nucleotides line up with TRBD1. The germline V gene encodes CDR1 SGHDT and CDR2 YYEEEE. The CDR3 covers 15 residues. The V gene end was trimmed by 0 bases and the J gene end by 5 bases; junction bases not matched to a gene: 6. Written as DNA, the CDR3 is TGTGCCAGCAGCTTGGCAGGGGGCGCGGAGGAGACCCAGTACTTC. It is translated as CASSLAGGAEETQYF.

The table lists this clonotype with many counts. This chain connects TRBV15 to TRBJ1-3; D is uncertain. The germline CDR1 and CDR2 sequences are LNHNV and YYDKDF (reference sequence). With 0 bases removed from V and 2 bases from J, the gap between germline ends came to 2 bases. The CDR3 consists of 13 residues. The CDR3 DNA follows: TGTGCCACCAGCAGAGACCCTGGAAACACCATATATTTT. Translating gives CATSRDPGNTIYF.

This clonotype was seen more than once but under ten times. This chain connects TRBV7-8 to TRBJ2-1; 7 bases agree with TRBD1. This CDR3 comprises 13 residues. The V gene end was trimmed by 3 bases and the J gene end by 9 bases; junction bases not matched to a gene: 5. Germline loops: CDR1 SGHVS, CDR2 FQNEAQ. The CDR3 spells CASSLGQFREQFF. The CDR3 nucleotides read TGTGCCAGCAGCTTGGGACAGTTCCGTGAGCAGTTCTTC.

The chain combines TRBV19 with TRBJ1-5; 9 bases fit TRBD1. The germline CDR1 and CDR2 sequences are LNHDA and SQIVND (reference sequence). There are 15 residues in the CDR3. J was trimmed by 5 bases and V by 10 bases; bases with no gene match: 12. The chain's CDR3 is CATLPGGTGHQPQHF. CDR3 DNA sequence: TGTGCCACCCTTCCGGGGGGGACAGGGCATCAGCCCCAGCATTTT.

The V and J genes are TRBV4-3 and TRBJ2-1; D remains ambiguous. Trimming stripped 0 bases from V and 9 bases from J, with 12 bases between. From germline, CDR1 is LGHNA and CDR2 YSLEER. CDR3 length: 14 residues. The DNA of the CDR3 is TGCGCCAGCAGCCAAGATGGAAACTCCGGTGAGCAGTTCTTC. It yields the protein CASSQDGNSGEQFF.

This clonotype was observed at least ten times. This rearrangement joins TRBV6-6 to TRBJ2-1, with D possibly being TRBD1 (6 bases). Germline V lookup: CDR1 MNHNY, CDR2 SVGAGI (reference sequence). V gave up 0 bases and J gave up 5 bases, with 17 bases separating them. The CDR3 is made up of 17 amino acids. CDR3 DNA: TGTGCCAGCAGTTACTCACGGGGAAGAGGGGGAGACAATGAGCAGTTCTTC. Protein: CASSYSRGRGGDNEQFF.

The genes are TRBV20-1 and TRBJ2-1; the match to TRBD1 covers 9 bases. The CDR3 totals 14 residues. V dropped 5 bases and J dropped 6; count of bases not matched to a gene: 8. Germline V lookup: CDR1 DFQATT, CDR2 SNEGSKA (reference sequence). CDR3 residues: CSAETGTGTNEQFF. The CDR3 DNA sequence: TGCAGTGCTGAGACCGGGACAGGGACCAATGAGCAGTTCTTC.

This clonotype was observed a few times. The chain couples TRBV29-1 to TRBJ1-1, with a possible D match to TRBD1 (5 bases). The CDR3 consists of 13 residues. Trimming shortened V by 5 bases and J by 1 base, and 11 bases separated the two germline ends. Per germline, CDR1 SQVTM and CDR2 ANQGSEA. This chain's CDR3 is CSVSRDENTEAFF. The CDR3 DNA reads TGCAGCGTTTCCAGGGACGAGAACACTGAAGCTTTCTTT.

This rearrangement joins TRBV28 to TRBJ2-3; TRBD2 aligns across 7 bases. Germline loops: CDR1 MDHEN, CDR2 SYDVKM. CDR3 length: 15 residues. The ends lost 6 bases at V and 11 bases at J; junction bases unmatched: 17. In DNA form, the CDR3 reads TGTGCCAGCAGCCATGGGGCTAGCGGCCCCCTTGGGCAGTATTTT. This translates into CASSHGASGPLGQYF.

This clonotype came up a few times. The chain couples TRBV5-4 to TRBJ1-2, with unresolved D. Germline V lookup: CDR1 SGHNT, CDR2 YYREEE (reference sequence). The length of the CDR3 is 13 residues. The V and J ends lost 2 bases and 2 bases respectively, with 7 bases between them. CDR3 DNA sequence: TGTGCCAGCAGCTTTCGGGAGAACTATGGCTACACCTTC. Translated, it gives CASSFRENYGYTF.